This T cell receptor beta chain stems from a study of shared clonotypes between healthy human individuals. The table came from immunoSEQ multiplex PCR; TCRdb's copy has only in-frame clones and leaves some out. The sample carries 2 million to 3 million clones, under 95% recorded once. With 6 bases removed from V and 0 bases from J, the gap between germline ends came to 9 bases. There are 15 residues in the CDR3. Germline CDR1 reads MNHEY; CDR2 reads SMNVEV (reference sequence). Sequenced material: naive CD4+ T cells from PBMCs. Subset defined: CD45RA+ positively selected. The clonotype comes from a man in his late teens or twenties in good health. Some clones in this sample may be carry-over from other donors' samples. This chain connects TRBV27 to TRBJ1-6; no clear D. CDR3 sequence (DNA): TGTGCCAGCAGGCGGGGTGGCTCCTATAATTCACCCCTCCACTTT. Translated: CASRRGGSYNSPLHF.